This record concerns one TCR beta chain sequence. In Seattle, patients joined the study during active infection and were tracked longitudinally. The length of the CDR3 is 13 residues. V lost 3 bases and J lost 5, with 11 bases in between. The germline CDR1 and CDR2 sequences are SGHAT and FQNNGV. In the authors' methods: Reference gene primer amplification yielded estimated nucleated cell counts. The method was immunoSEQ multiplex PCR; TCRdb's version includes in-frame clones alone and lacks a portion of them. The V and J calls and clone size come from that table; D and trimming were worked out from the DNA. This table has approximately 250,000 clones, 88% appearing once. The sample is drawn from a study of blood T cell repertoires in COVID-19. Study overall: Donors in the United States, Italy and Spain gave samples during acute or convalescent COVID-19. PBMCs, B-cell-depleted T cells, or T cells were the source of the cDNA or gDNA that made up the material.

This rearrangement joins TRBV11-2 to TRBJ2-7; possible D gene TRBD2, 6 bases. Sequencing was performed on peripheral blood. The receptor comes from a woman in her sixties or seventies with COVID-19, enrolled during active disease. The CDR3 here is CASSLGTFDEQYF. DNA for the CDR3: TGTGCCAGCAGCTTGGGGACTTTCGACGAGCAGTACTTC.